The 18 T cell receptor beta chains below were found in one sample sequenced in a study of T cells after yellow fever vaccination. TCRdb processed the 5' RACE reads anew with MiXCR; each CDR3 protein has one entry. This table holds fewer than 400,000 distinct CDR3 sequences, over 8.5% found once. The sequencing used CD4+ T cells sorted from PBMCs, collected 45 days after the yellow fever booster vaccination. All receptors come from a man younger than 35 who received the YFV17D yellow fever vaccine.

This clonotype was counted many times. The chain couples TRBV4-2 to TRBJ2-7, with 9 bases lining up with TRBD1. CDR3 length: 16 residues. The ends lost 2 bases at V and 2 bases at J; junction bases unmatched: 7. The V gene's germline CDR1 is LGHNA and CDR2 YNFKEQ. The CDR3 spells CASSQRTGAVTYEQYF. In nucleotides, the CDR3 is TGTGCCAGCAGCCAAAGGACAGGGGCTGTCACCTACGAGCAGTACTTC.

In this sample, this clonotype turned up a few times. The chain couples TRBV5-6 to TRBJ1-2; 9 bases match TRBD1. Germline assignment: CDR1 SGHDT and CDR2 YYEEEE. The J segment lost 2 bases and the V segment lost 2 bases, leaving 4 bases of the junction unmatched. This CDR3 spans 15 amino acids. Here the CDR3 reads CASSFPDRGNYGYTF. For the CDR3, the DNA is TGTGCCAGCAGCTTCCCGGACAGGGGAAACTATGGCTACACCTTC.

The chain carries TRBV6-6 and TRBJ2-5; D is possibly TRBD2 (5 bases). Germline CDR1 is MNHNY and CDR2 is SVGAGI (reference sequence). This CDR3 spans 15 amino acids. V gave up 7 bases and J gave up 2 bases, with 17 bases separating them. Here the CDR3 DNA reads TGTGCCAGCAAGAAACTAGGAGCGGAGCAAGAGACCCAGTACTTC. Translation gives CASKKLGAEQETQYF.

The rearrangement links TRBV5-1 to TRBJ2-2; possible D gene TRBD2, 5 bases. Trimming took off 2 bases at V and 5 bases at J, with 7 bases between the two ends. Germline V CDR1 and CDR2: SGHRS, YFSETQ. The CDR3 length is 13 residues. This CDR3 is CASSFSGTGELFF. CDR3 nucleotides: TGCGCCAGCAGCTTCTCGGGGACCGGGGAGCTGTTTTTT.

This clonotype has more than one count but fewer than ten. The V and J genes are TRBV7-9 and TRBJ1-4; D unclear. CDR1 and CDR2 from the germline V gene are SEHNR and FQNEAQ (reference sequence). Trimming pared 5 bases from V and 6 bases from J, leaving 16 bases between. This CDR3 is built from 15 residues. The CDR3 nucleotides read TGTGCCAGCAGCCCCGGCGGCGGAAAATATGAAAAACTGTTTTTT. It encodes CASSPGGGKYEKLFF.

This clonotype was counted ten times or more. V gene TRBV10-3 combines with J gene TRBJ1-1; tentatively, D is TRBD1 (6 bases). CDR1 is ENHRY and CDR2 is SYGVKD in the germline V gene. Trimming removed 3 bases from V and 7 bases from J, with 12 bases in between. The CDR3 runs to 13 residues. The DNA of the CDR3 is TGTGCCATCAGTGATCAGGGGAGAGGTGAAGCTTTCTTT. It translates to CAISDQGRGEAFF.

This chain connects TRBV5-1 to TRBJ2-2; tentatively, D is TRBD2 (6 bases). This CDR3 has 14 residues. Trimming removed 2 bases from V and 3 bases from J, with 8 bases in between. Looked up from germline, CDR1 is SGHRS and CDR2 is YFSETQ. The CDR3 DNA sequence: TGCGCCAGCAGCTTCGGGGACTACACCGGGGAGCTGTTTTTT. This gives the protein CASSFGDYTGELFF.

CDR3 in DNA: TGTGCCAGCAGTGTTTACGGGCTGGCCCTCCACTTT. This encodes CASSVYGLALHF. The V call is TRBV2, the J call TRBJ1-6, with unresolved D. This CDR3 has 12 amino acids. Trimming took off 4 bases at V and 14 bases at J, with 12 bases between the two ends. Germline CDR1 reads SNHLY; CDR2 reads FYNNEI.

The chain links TRBV12-3 or TRBV12-4 to TRBJ2-1; TRBD2 aligns across 12 bases. V lost 8 bases and J lost 10; bases outside the gene matches: 9. This CDR3 contains 14 residues. The CDR3: CASCASGGAGEQFF. Written as DNA, the CDR3 is TGTGCCAGCTGTGCTAGCGGGGGGGCAGGAGAGCAGTTCTTC.

This clonotype was found a few times. Germline is not matched at one junction end, which may reflect a read error. This chain connects TRBV5-6 to TRBJ2-7; 7 nucleotides align to TRBD1. The CDR3 length is 15 residues. The germline CDR1 and CDR2 sequences are SGHDT and YYEEEE. CDR3 protein: CASSLGAQGSYEQYF. CDR3 nucleotides: TGTGCCAGCAGTTTGGGGGCACAGGGGTCCTACGAGCAGTACTTC. Full variable domain (rest looked up from reference TRBV5-6 and TRBJ2-7): DAGVTQSPTHLIKTRGQQVTLRCSPKSGHDTVSWYQQALGQGPQFIFQYYEEEERQRGNFPDRFSGHQFPNYSSELNVNALLLGDSALYLCASSLGAQGSYEQYFGPGTRLTVT.

This clonotype showed up many times. The chain has TRBV4-2 and TRBJ1-6; 10 positions match TRBD1. J lost 0 bases, V lost 5 bases, and 7 bases had no gene match. CDR3 size: 18 residues. CDR1 is LGHNA and CDR2 is YNFKEQ in the germline V gene. CDR3 nucleotide sequence: TGTGCCAGCAGCAAAATAGACAGGGGGCACTCCTATAATTCACCCCTCCACTTT. Protein: CASSKIDRGHSYNSPLHF.

Ten or more counts support this clonotype. The chain joins TRBV7-6 to TRBJ1-1; 8 bases map to TRBD1. Trimming cost V 1 base and J 5 bases; bases outside gene matches: 3. This CDR3 contains 14 residues. CDR1 is SGHVS and CDR2 is FNYEAQ in the germline V gene. The CDR3 region has the DNA TGTGCCAGCAGCTTAGGCCAGGGGGCTACTGAAGCTTTCTTT. This translates into CASSLGQGATEAFF.

J is TRBJ2-2 and V is TRBV20-1; 8 nucleotides line up with TRBD2. The germline V gene has CDR1 DFQATT and CDR2 SNEGSKA (reference sequence). The CDR3 is 18 amino acids. J gave up 3 bases and V 3 bases, and 15 bases lay outside the gene matches. The CDR3 here is CSASSPPGLGADTGELFF. As DNA, the CDR3 is TGCAGTGCTAGTTCCCCCCCGGGACTAGGGGCCGACACCGGGGAGCTGTTTTTT.

The V and J genes are TRBV10-3 and TRBJ1-5, with 7 bases lining up with TRBD1. The CDR3 has 14 amino acids. Per germline, CDR1 ENHRY and CDR2 SYGVKD. V was clipped by 6 bases and J by 6 bases; unmatched bases: 8. The CDR3 DNA reads TGTGCCATCAGCGACAGGGAGGGAGGTCAGCCCCAGCATTTT. It specifies CAISDREGGQPQHF.

The CDR3 spells CASSVQGLEQFF. Written as DNA, the CDR3 is TGTGCCAGCAGTGTCCAGGGGCTTGAGCAGTTCTTC. V and J are TRBV2 and TRBJ2-1; TRBD1 is a possible D gene (6 bases). Trimming removed 4 bases at V and 9 bases at J, with 10 bases between. CDR1 and CDR2 (germline): SNHLY, FYNNEI. This CDR3 region has 12 residues.

This clonotype was observed a handful of times. The V gene is TRBV6-5, the J gene TRBJ2-2; D is unresolved. The CDR3 contains 15 residues. The V and J ends lost 0 bases and 5 bases respectively, with 10 bases between them. Germline V lookup: CDR1 MNHEY, CDR2 SVGAGI. CDR3 protein: CASSYSGLRTGELFF. The CDR3 bases are TGTGCCAGCAGTTACTCGGGCCTCCGGACCGGGGAGCTGTTTTTT.

This clonotype occurred a few times. The chain has TRBV24-1 and TRBJ1-2, with 9 nucleotides matching TRBD1. This CDR3 contains 17 residues. The V and J ends lost 3 bases and 4 bases, in that order; junction bases with no gene match: 11. Germline V CDR1 and CDR2: KGHDR, SFDVKD. The CDR3 DNA is TGTGCCACCAGTGATCGATTCACAGGGGGCGACGTCTATGGCTACACCTTC. It encodes CATSDRFTGGDVYGYTF.

This chain joins TRBV7-9 and TRBJ2-5; D gene unclear. V lost 7 bases, J lost 1 base, and 4 bases lay in between. The CDR3 has 11 residues. Germline CDR1 and CDR2: SEHNR and FQNEAQ (reference sequence). CDR3 in amino acids: CASKLQETQYF. The CDR3 nucleotides are TGTGCCAGCAAGCTCCAAGAGACCCAGTACTTC. The complete variable domain, with remaining parts taken from reference TRBV7-9 and TRBJ2-5, reads DTGVSQNPRHKITKRGQNVTFRCDPISEHNRLYWYRQTLGQGPEFLTYFQNEAQLEKSRLLSDRFSAERPKGSFSTLEIQRTEQGDSAMYLCASKLQETQYFGPGTRLLVL.